The 21 T cell receptor beta chains below all came from one sample that was sequenced in a study of T cell repertoires in cytomegalovirus infection. TCRdb used MiXCR to reprocess the reads, holding one entry per CDR3 protein. The sample contains hundreds of thousands of distinct CDR3 sequences, about a tenth of which appear only once. Sequenced sample: PBMCs. These receptors were taken from a human donor in good health (CMV status not recorded). Some clones in this sample may be carry-over from other donors' samples.

The gene calls are TRBV7-6 and TRBJ2-1; 7 bases agree with TRBD2. Germline lookup yields CDR1 SGHVS and CDR2 FNYEAQ. The CDR3 is 15 amino acids. After removal of 5 bases from V and 2 bases from J, the junction contained 6 bases not matched to a gene. The chain's CDR3 is CASSRPGLTYNEQFF. The CDR3 DNA follows: TGTGCCAGCAGCCGTCCGGGACTAACCTACAATGAGCAGTTCTTC.

This clonotype was detected many times. This rearrangement joins TRBV4-1 to TRBJ2-1; no clear D gene. Germline assignment: CDR1 MGHRA and CDR2 YSYEKL. The length of the CDR3 is 13 residues. Trimming took off 3 bases at V and 9 bases at J, with 12 bases between the two ends. CDR3 DNA sequence: TGCGCCAGCAGCCACAACGCTGAACGTGAGCAGTTCTTC. It encodes CASSHNAEREQFF.

This clonotype was recorded many times. This sequence joins TRBV12-3 or TRBV12-4 and TRBJ2-3; D may be TRBD1 or TRBD2 (6 bases each). The ends were cut back, 3 bases at V and 2 bases at J, with 9 bases in the middle. The CDR3 length is 14 residues. The CDR3 DNA is TGTGCCAGCAGTTTCGGGGGCGACACAGATACGCAGTATTTT. Its translation is CASSFGGDTDTQYF.

This chain joins TRBV28 and TRBJ1-5; 9 nucleotides agree with TRBD1. The J segment lost 7 bases and the V segment lost 8 bases, leaving 6 bases of the junction unmatched. CDR1 and CDR2 from the germline V gene are MDHEN and SYDVKM. The CDR3 sequence is 13 residues long. CDR3 in amino acids: CASDQGQGQPQHF. For the CDR3, the DNA is TGTGCCAGCGATCAGGGACAGGGACAGCCCCAGCATTTT.

This clonotype was found a few times. V usage is TRBV5-1 and J usage is TRBJ1-2; 7 positions agree with TRBD1. Germline lookup yields CDR1 SGHRS and CDR2 YFSETQ. This CDR3 comprises 14 residues. The V gene end was trimmed by 4 bases and the J gene end by 5 bases; junction bases not matched to a gene: 8. CDR3 DNA sequence: TGCGCCAGCAGCCCGGGACAGACTCGATATGGCTACACCTTC. Its translation is CASSPGQTRYGYTF.

This clonotype came up many times. V is TRBV3-1 and J is TRBJ1-6; D call uncertain. Per the germline V gene, CDR1 is LGHDT and CDR2 is YNNKEL (reference sequence). The V gene lost 6 bases and the J gene lost 5 bases, with 14 bases spanning the gap. The CDR3 extends over 15 amino acids. The CDR3 region is CASRAHLRNNSPLHF. CDR3 nucleotide sequence: TGTGCCAGCAGGGCTCATCTGCGAAATAATTCACCCCTCCACTTT.

The sample holds many counts of this clonotype. The chain employs TRBV4-3 and TRBJ2-1; D unresolved. The CDR3 extends over 14 amino acids. Per the germline V gene, CDR1 is LGHNA and CDR2 is YSLEER. Trimming left V 0 bases short and J 7 bases short, with 10 bases between. CDR3 region: CASSQDLQFNEQFF. The CDR3 DNA reads as TGCGCCAGCAGCCAAGATTTGCAGTTTAATGAGCAGTTCTTC.

V is TRBV7-2 and J is TRBJ1-2, with D possibly being TRBD1 (5 bases). Germline V gene sequence: CDR1 SGHTA, CDR2 FQGNSA. This CDR3 has 12 residues. V lost 5 bases, J lost 10 bases, and 14 bases lay in between. As DNA, the CDR3 is TGTGCCAGCAGCCCGCCGATGGGGCCCTACACCTTC. Its protein product is CASSPPMGPYTF.

This clonotype was observed at least ten times. This chain links TRBV20-1 with TRBJ2-1; the match to TRBD2 covers 8 bases. With 0 bases clipped from V and 15 bases from J, the junction kept 10 bases outside the gene matches. In germline, CDR1 is DFQATT, CDR2 SNEGSKA (reference sequence). The CDR3 covers 13 residues. This chain's CDR3 is CSARDRTSRLGFF. The CDR3 DNA follows: TGCAGTGCTAGAGATAGGACTAGCCGTTTGGGGTTCTTC.

This clonotype was detected ten times or more. The chain recombines TRBV20-1 with TRBJ1-2; D remains unclear. CDR3 length: 12 amino acids. The V gene's germline CDR1 is DFQATT and CDR2 SNEGSKA (reference sequence). V was trimmed by 3 bases and J by 4 bases, leaving 9 bases between them. The DNA of the CDR3 is TGCAGTGCTAGCGAGGCGACCTATGGCTACACCTTC. As protein: CSASEATYGYTF.

This clonotype was seen repeatedly, ten times or more. The chain is built from TRBV12-3 or TRBV12-4 and TRBJ1-5; the D gene is possibly TRBD1 (5 bases). The CDR3 runs 13 residues. Trimming pared 2 bases from V and 4 bases from J, leaving 6 bases between. CDR3 sequence: CASSLRQNQPQHF. The CDR3 bases are TGTGCCAGCAGTTTAAGACAGAATCAGCCCCAGCATTTT.

This clonotype was found many times. The chain employs TRBV28 and TRBJ1-6, with D possibly being TRBD1 (5 bases). CDR1 is MDHEN and CDR2 is SYDVKM in the germline V gene. V shed 5 bases and J shed 5 bases, with 16 bases lying between them. The CDR3 contains 16 residues. This chain's CDR3 is CASSTREGRNNSPLHF. The CDR3 DNA follows: TGTGCCAGCAGTACCCGTGAGGGGAGAAATAATTCACCCCTCCACTTT.

This clonotype was counted many times. This sequence joins TRBV12-3 or TRBV12-4 and TRBJ1-1; perhaps TRBD1 as D (5 bases). The CDR3 has 13 residues. The V end lost 1 base, the J end lost 7 bases, and 10 bases lay between the germline ends. The CDR3 bases are TGTGCCAGCAGTTTAGGGACAAGCCTTGAAGCTTTCTTT. Translating gives CASSLGTSLEAFF.

In this sample, this clonotype turned up many times. CDR3 bases: TGTGCCAGCAGCGCGACCGGGACAGGGGCGTATGGCTACACCTTC. This gives the protein CASSATGTGAYGYTF. The rearrangement links TRBV9 to TRBJ1-2, with TRBD1 matching 10 bases. The V and J ends lost 3 bases and 5 bases, in that order; junction bases with no gene match: 7. Germline CDR1 and CDR2: SGDLS and YYNGEE. This CDR3 is built from 15 residues.

In this sample, this clonotype turned up many times. The rearrangement links TRBV28 to TRBJ1-6, with D perhaps matching TRBD1 (5 bases). V dropped 3 bases and J dropped 10 bases, with 13 bases sitting between them. Germline V gene lookup returns CDR1 MDHEN and CDR2 SYDVKM. The length of the CDR3 is 14 residues. Written as DNA, the CDR3 is TGTGCCAGCAGTTTTGCATCCCGGGGGTCACCCCTCCACTTT. Translated: CASSFASRGSPLHF.

This clonotype has a count of ten or more. This rearrangement joins TRBV7-9 to TRBJ1-2; D unresolved. Trimming removed 6 bases from V and 11 bases from J, with 13 bases in between. The CDR3 sequence is 11 residues long. Germline lookup yields CDR1 SEHNR and CDR2 FQNEAQ (reference sequence). CDR3 sequence reads: CASSPKGFYTF. The CDR3 nucleotides are TGTGCCAGCAGTCCGAAGGGTTTTTACACCTTC.

This clonotype was found a few times. The CDR3 loop reads CASSLQAVYGYTF. CDR3 DNA: TGTGCCAGCAGCCTACAAGCTGTCTATGGCTACACCTTC. The V and J genes are TRBV28 and TRBJ1-2, with no clear D. The CDR3 is 13 residues long. The germline V and J ends were trimmed by 6 bases and 4 bases, with 12 bases remaining between them. Germline CDR1 MDHEN, CDR2 SYDVKM.

This clonotype occurred many times. This chain joins TRBV7-2 and TRBJ1-1; 12 bases agree with TRBD1. Germline CDR1 and CDR2: SGHTA and FQGNSA. J was trimmed by 7 bases and V by 5 bases; bases with no gene match: 8. This CDR3 contains 15 residues. This CDR3 reads CASSAGTGGVGEAFF. CDR3 nucleotide sequence: TGTGCCAGCAGCGCCGGGACAGGGGGCGTGGGTGAAGCTTTCTTT.

At least ten counts were recorded for this clonotype. The chain carries TRBV7-2 and TRBJ2-5; TRBD2 might be the D (5 bases). Germline V gene sequence: CDR1 SGHTA, CDR2 FQGNSA. Trimming shortened V by 3 bases and J by 3 bases, and 14 bases separated the two germline ends. The CDR3 consists of 15 residues. The CDR3 is CASSLRSGIKETQYF. The CDR3 DNA follows: TGTGCCAGCAGCTTGCGGTCGGGGATTAAAGAGACCCAGTACTTC.

This clonotype was counted many times. V is TRBV7-2 and J is TRBJ2-7; TRBD2 is a possible D gene (6 bases). The CDR3 consists of 15 residues. The V end was cut by 1 base, the J end by 2 bases, with 12 bases between. Looked up from germline, CDR1 is SGHTA and CDR2 is FQGNSA. In nucleotides, the CDR3 is TGTGCCAGCAGCTTAGGAGCTAGCGACGCCTACGAGCAGTACGTC. It yields the protein CASSLGASDAYEQYV.

This clonotype was found many times. The chain carries TRBV29-1 and TRBJ2-1, with no clear D. With 4 bases removed from V and 3 bases from J, the gap between germline ends came to 1 base. CDR3 length equals 10 residues. Germline V gene data show CDR1 as SQVTM and CDR2 as ANQGSEA. The CDR3 coding sequence is TGCAGCGTTGGCTACAATGAGCAGTTCTTC. Translated, it gives CSVGYNEQFF.